This TCR beta chain was recovered during a study of cytomegalovirus exposure and HLA in healthy donors. On the study more broadly: Within the Caucasian-associated ancestry cluster were around 81% of the roughly 400 genotyped donors.

There are 16 residues in the CDR3. CDR1 SGHRS and CDR2 YFSETQ come from the germline V gene. V lost 3 bases, J lost 1 base, and 16 bases lay in between. The PCR employed 60 Vbeta primers together with 13 Jbeta primers. Libraries were prepared by immunoSEQ multiplex PCR; TCRdb keeps only in-frame clonotypes and omits some of them. This table holds 150,000 to 180,000 clones, approximately 80% found once. The clonotype was recovered from a woman in her forties in good health and CMV-seropositive. The gene calls are TRBV5-1 and TRBJ1-2, with D possibly TRBD1 on 5 matching bases. The specimen sequenced was PBMCs. This CDR3 is CASSSGRGTINYGYTF. The DNA of the CDR3 is TGCGCCAGCAGCTCAGGACGGGGGACTATTAACTATGGCTACACCTTC. Full variable domain (rest looked up from reference TRBV5-1 and TRBJ1-2): KAGVTQTPRYLIKTRGQQVTLSCSPISGHRSVSWYQQTPGQGLQFLFEYFSETQRNKGNFPGRFSGRQFSNSRSEMNVSTLELGDSALYLCASSSGRGTINYGYTFGSGTRLTVV.